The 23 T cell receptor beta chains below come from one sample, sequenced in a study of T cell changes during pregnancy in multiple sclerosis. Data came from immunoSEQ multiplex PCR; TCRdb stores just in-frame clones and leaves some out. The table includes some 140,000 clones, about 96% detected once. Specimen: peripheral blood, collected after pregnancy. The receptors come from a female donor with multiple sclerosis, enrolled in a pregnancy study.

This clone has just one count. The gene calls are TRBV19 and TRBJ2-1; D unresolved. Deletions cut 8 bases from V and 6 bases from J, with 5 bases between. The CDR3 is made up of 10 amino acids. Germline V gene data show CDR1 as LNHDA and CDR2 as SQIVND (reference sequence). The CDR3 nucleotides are TGTGCCAGTCTAGGCAATGAGCAGTTCTTC. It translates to CASLGNEQFF.

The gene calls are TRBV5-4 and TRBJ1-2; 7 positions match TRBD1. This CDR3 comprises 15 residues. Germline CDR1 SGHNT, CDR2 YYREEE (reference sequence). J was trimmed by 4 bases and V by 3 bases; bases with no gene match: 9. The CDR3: CASSSPSGGSYGYTF. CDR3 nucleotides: TGTGCCAGCAGCTCACCCTCAGGGGGTAGCTATGGCTACACCTTC.

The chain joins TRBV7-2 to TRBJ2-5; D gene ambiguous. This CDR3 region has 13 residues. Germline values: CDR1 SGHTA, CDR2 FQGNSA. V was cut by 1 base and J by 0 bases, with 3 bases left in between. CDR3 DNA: TGTGCCAGCAGCTTAGTCTACCAAGAGACCCAGTACTTC. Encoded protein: CASSLVYQETQYF.

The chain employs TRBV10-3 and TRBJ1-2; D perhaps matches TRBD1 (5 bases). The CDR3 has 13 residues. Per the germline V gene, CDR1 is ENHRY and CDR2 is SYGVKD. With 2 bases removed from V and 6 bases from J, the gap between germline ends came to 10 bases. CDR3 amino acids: CAISEVGEDGYTF. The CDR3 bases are TGTGCCATCAGTGAGGTAGGGGAGGATGGCTACACCTTC.

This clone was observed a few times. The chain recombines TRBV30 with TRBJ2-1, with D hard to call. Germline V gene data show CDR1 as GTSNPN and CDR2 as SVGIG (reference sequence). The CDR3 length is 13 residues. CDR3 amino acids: CGLATLSYNEQFF. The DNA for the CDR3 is TGTGGTTTAGCCACATTGTCCTACAATGAGCAGTTCTTC.

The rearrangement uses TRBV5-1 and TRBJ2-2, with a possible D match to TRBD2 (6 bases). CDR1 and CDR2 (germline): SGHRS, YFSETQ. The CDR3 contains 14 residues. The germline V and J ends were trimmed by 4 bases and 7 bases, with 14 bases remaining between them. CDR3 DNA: TGCGCCAGCAGCCCGGACTACCGGGGCGGGGAGCTGTTTTTT. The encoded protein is CASSPDYRGGELFF.

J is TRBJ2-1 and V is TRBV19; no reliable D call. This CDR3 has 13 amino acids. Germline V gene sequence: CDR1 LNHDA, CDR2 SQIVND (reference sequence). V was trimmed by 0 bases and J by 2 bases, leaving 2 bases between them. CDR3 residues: CASSIDTYNEQFF. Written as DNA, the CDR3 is TGTGCCAGTAGTATAGACACCTACAATGAGCAGTTCTTC.

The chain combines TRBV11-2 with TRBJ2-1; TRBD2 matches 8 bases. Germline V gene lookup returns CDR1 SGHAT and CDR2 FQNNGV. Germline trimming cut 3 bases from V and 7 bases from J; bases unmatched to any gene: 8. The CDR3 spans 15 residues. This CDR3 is CASSFGTRVPNEQFF. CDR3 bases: TGTGCCAGCAGCTTCGGGACTAGGGTTCCTAATGAGCAGTTCTTC.

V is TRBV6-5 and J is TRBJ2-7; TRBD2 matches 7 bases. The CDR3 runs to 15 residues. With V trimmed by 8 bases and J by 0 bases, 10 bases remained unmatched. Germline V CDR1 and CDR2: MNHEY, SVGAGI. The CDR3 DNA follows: TGTGCCAGCTCCCGATCACTAGCGATCTCCTACGAGCAGTACTTC. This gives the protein CASSRSLAISYEQYF.

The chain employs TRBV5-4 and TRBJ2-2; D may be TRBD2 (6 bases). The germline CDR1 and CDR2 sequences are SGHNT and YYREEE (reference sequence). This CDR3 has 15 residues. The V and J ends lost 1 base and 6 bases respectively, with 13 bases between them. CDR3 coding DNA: TGTGCCAGCAGCTTGTCCGGGAGCATTGCCGGGGAGCTGTTTTTT. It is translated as CASSLSGSIAGELFF.

DNA for the CDR3: TGTGCCAGTTCTCGGACAGGGCCCCTTGGGTATGGCTACACCTTC. It yields the protein CASSRTGPLGYGYTF. J is TRBJ1-2 and V is TRBV19; 8 nucleotides align to TRBD1. This CDR3 has 15 amino acids. CDR1 LNHDA and CDR2 SQIVND come from the germline V gene (reference sequence). Losses at the gene ends were 8 bases for V and 5 bases for J; bases not matched to a gene: 13.

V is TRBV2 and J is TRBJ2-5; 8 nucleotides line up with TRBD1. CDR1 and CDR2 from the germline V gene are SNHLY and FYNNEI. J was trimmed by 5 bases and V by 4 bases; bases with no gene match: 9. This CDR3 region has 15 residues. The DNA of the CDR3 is TGTGCCAGCAGTGTCGGAACAGGGGGAAGGGAGACCCAGTACTTC. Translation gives CASSVGTGGRETQYF. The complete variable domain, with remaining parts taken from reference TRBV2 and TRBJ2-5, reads EPEVTQTPSHQVTQMGQEVILRCVPISNHLYFYWYRQILGQKVEFLVSFYNNEISEKSEIFDDQFSVERPDGSNFTLKIRSTKLEDSAMYFCASSVGTGGRETQYFGPGTRLLVL.

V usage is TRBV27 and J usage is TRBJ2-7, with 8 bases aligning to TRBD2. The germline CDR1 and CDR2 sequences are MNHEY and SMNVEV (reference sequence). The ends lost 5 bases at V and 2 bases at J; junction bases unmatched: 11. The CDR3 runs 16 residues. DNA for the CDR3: TGTGCCAGCAGTCCATCCACTAGCGGCAGAGCCTACGAGCAGTACTTC. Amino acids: CASSPSTSGRAYEQYF.

In nucleotides, the CDR3 is TGTGCTAGTGGTGCTTTTTCCCGGGACAGGGATACGCGGGGCACCGGGGAGCTGTTTTTT. Amino acid sequence: CASGAFSRDRDTRGTGELFF. This rearrangement joins TRBV12-5 to TRBJ2-2; TRBD1 aligns across 9 bases. The junction had 20 bases not matched to a gene; V was cut back by 5 bases and J by 4 bases. The CDR3 is made up of 20 amino acids. CDR1 is LGHNT, CDR2 FRNRAP, per germline.

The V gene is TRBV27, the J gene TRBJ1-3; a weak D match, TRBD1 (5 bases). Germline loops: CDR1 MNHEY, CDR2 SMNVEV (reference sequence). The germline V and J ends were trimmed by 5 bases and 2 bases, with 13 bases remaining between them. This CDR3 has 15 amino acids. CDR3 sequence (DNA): TGTGCCAGCAGTCCCCTTCCGGGGGCTGGAAACACCATATATTTT. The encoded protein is CASSPLPGAGNTIYF.

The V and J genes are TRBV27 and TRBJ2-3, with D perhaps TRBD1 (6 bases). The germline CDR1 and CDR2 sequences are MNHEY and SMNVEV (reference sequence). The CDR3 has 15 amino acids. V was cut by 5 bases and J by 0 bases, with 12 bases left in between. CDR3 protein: CASSVPGASTDTQYF. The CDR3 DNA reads TGTGCCAGCAGTGTCCCAGGGGCTAGCACAGATACGCAGTATTTT.

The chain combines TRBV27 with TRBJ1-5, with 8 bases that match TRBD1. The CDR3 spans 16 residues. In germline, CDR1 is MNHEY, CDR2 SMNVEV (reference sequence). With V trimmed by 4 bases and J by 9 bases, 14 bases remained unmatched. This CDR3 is CASSSLDRVGVLPQHF. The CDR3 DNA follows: TGTGCCAGCAGTTCGTTGGACAGGGTAGGGGTTTTGCCCCAGCATTTT.

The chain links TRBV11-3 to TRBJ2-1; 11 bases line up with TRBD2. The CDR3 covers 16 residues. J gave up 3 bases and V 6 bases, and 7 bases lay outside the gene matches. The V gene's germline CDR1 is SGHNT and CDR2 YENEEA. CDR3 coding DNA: TGTGCCAGCAGTAGCGCACTAGCGGGGGACTACAATGAGCAGTTCTTC. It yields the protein CASSSALAGDYNEQFF.

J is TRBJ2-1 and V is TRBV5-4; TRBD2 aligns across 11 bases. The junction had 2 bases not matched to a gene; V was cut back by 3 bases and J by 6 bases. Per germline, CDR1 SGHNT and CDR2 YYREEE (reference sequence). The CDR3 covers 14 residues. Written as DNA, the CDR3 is TGTGCCAGCAGCTCGGGACTAGCGGCCAATGAGCAGTTCTTC. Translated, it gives CASSSGLAANEQFF.

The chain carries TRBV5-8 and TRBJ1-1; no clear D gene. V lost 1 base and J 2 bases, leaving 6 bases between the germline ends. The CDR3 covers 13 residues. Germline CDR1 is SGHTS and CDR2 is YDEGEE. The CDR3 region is CASSLYSNTEAFF. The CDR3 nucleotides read TGTGCCAGCAGCTTGTACTCAAACACTGAAGCTTTCTTT.

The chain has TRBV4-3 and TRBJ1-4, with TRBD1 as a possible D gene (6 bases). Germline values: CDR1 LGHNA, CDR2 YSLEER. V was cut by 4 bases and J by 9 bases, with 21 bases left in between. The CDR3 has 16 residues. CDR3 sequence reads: CASSPTPAGGDKKLFF. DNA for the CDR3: TGCGCCAGCAGCCCGACGCCGGCCGGGGGGGACAAAAAACTGTTTTTT.

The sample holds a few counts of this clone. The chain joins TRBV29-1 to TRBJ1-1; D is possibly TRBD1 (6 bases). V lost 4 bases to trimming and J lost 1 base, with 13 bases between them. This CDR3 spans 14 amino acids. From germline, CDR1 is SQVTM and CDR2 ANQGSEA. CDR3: CSVVAMGQNTEAFF. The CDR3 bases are TGCAGCGTTGTTGCGATGGGACAGAACACTGAAGCTTTCTTT.

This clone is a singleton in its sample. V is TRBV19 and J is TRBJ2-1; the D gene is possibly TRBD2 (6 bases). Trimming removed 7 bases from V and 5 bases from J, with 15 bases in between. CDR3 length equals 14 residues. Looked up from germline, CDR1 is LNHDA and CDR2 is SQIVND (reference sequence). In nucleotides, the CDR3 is TGTGCCAGTAAACGGGAGATGGGGAACAATGAGCAGTTCTTC. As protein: CASKREMGNNEQFF.